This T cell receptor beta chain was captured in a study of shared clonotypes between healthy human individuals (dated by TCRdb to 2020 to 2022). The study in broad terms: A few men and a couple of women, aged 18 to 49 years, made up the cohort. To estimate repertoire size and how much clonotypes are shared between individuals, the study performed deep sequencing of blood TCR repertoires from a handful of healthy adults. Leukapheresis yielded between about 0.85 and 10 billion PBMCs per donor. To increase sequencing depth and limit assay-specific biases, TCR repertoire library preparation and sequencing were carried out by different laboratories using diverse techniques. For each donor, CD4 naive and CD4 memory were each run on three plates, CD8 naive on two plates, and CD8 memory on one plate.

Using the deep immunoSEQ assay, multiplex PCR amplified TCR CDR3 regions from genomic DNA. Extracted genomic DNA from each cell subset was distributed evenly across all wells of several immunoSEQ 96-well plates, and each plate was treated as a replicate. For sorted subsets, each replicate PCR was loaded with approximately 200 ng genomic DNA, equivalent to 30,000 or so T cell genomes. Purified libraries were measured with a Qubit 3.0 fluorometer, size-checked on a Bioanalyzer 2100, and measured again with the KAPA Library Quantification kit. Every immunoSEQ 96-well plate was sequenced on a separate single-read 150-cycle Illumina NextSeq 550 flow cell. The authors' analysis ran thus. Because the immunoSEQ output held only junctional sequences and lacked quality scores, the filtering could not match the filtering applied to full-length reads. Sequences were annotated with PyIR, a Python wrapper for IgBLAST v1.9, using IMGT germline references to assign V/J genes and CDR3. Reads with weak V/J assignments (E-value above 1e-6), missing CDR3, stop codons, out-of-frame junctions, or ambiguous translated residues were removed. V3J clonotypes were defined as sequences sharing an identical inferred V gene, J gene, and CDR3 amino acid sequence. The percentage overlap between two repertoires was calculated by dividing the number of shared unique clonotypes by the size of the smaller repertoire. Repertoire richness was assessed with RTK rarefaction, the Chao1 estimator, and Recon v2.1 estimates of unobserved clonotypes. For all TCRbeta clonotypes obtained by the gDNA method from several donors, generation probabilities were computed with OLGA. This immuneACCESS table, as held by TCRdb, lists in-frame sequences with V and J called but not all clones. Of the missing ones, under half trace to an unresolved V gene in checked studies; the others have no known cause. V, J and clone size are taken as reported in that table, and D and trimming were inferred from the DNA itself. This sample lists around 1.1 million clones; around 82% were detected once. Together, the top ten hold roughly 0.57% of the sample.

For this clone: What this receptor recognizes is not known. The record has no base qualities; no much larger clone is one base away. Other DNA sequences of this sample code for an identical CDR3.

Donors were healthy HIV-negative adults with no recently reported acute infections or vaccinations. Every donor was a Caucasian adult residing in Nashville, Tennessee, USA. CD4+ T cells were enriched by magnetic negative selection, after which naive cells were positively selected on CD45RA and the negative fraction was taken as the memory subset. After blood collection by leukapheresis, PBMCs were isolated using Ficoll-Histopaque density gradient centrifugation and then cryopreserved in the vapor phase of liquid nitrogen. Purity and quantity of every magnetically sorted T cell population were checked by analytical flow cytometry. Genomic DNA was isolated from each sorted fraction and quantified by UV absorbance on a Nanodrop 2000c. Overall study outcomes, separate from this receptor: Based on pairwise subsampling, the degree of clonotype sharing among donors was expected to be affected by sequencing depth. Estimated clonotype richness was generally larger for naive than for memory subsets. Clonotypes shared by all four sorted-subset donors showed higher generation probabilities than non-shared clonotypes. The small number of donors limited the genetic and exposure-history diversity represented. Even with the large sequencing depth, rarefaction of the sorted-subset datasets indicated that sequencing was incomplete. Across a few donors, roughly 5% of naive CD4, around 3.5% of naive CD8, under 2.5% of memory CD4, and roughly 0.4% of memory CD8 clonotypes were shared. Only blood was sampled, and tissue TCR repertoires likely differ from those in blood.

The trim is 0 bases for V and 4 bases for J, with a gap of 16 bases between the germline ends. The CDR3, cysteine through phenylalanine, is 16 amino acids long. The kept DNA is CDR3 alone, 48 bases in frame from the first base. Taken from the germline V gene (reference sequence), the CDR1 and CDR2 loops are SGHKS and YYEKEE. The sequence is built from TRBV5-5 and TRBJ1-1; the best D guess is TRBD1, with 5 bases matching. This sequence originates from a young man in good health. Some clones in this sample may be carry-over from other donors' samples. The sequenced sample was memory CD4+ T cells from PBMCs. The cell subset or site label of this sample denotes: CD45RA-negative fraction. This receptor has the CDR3 CASSLGLTVKGTEAFF. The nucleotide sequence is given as TGTGCCAGCAGCTTGGGACTGACAGTAAAGGGCACTGAAGCTTTCTTT.